This T cell receptor (beta chain) was found in a study of CD8+CD57+ T cells in acquired aplastic anemia. At the level of the study: When averaged, DNA from sorted CD4+ and CD8+ cells came to around 3.4 ug.

Genomic DNA was employed as the template in profiling TCR beta VDJ and CDR3. MiXCR, run by TCRdb on the reads, gives a single entry per CDR3 protein. In the table there are 160,000 or so distinct CDR3 sequences, 71% of which are singletons. The CDR3 runs 15 residues. CDR1 is SGDLS and CDR2 is YYNGEE in the germline V gene. Trimming took 4 bases from V and 8 from J; bases not matched to a gene: 11. This clonotype has a count of ten or more. Before being chosen for sequencing, patients had shown CD8+CD57+ cell expansion by flow cytometry. All participating patients were living with severe acquired aplastic anemia.

The specimen sequenced was sorted CD4+, CD8+, or CD8+CD57+ T cells (not recorded which) from PBMCs. The sequence derives from a human donor with aplastic anemia. This chain links TRBV9 with TRBJ1-4, with 7 bases identical to TRBD1. The CDR3 is CASSPPTGYREKLFF. The CDR3 DNA reads as TGTGCCAGCAGCCCACCGACAGGGTATAGGGAAAAACTGTTTTTT.